This TCR beta chain derives from a study of cytomegalovirus exposure and HLA in healthy donors. Both 60 Vbeta primers and 13 Jbeta primers went into the PCR. Sequenced by immunoSEQ multiplex PCR; TCRdb stores in-frame clones only, minus some. The sample has tens of thousands of clones; more than 80% are singletons. After removal of 3 bases from V and 2 bases from J, the junction contained 6 bases not matched to a gene. In germline, CDR1 is KGHSH, CDR2 LQKENI. CDR3 size: 16 residues. The clonotype originates from a woman between 25 and 40 years old in good health and CMV-seronegative. The rearrangement uses TRBV18 and TRBJ2-7; 11 bases match TRBD2. Sample: PBMCs. CDR3 nucleotides: TGTGCCAGCTCACCCGAACAACTAGCGGGAGCCTACGAGCAGTACTTC. This codes for CASSPEQLAGAYEQYF.